The sequence of this T cell receptor beta chain was determined in a study of neurological immune-mediated disorders. The CDR3 spans 12 residues. Between the trimmed V and J ends, which lost 7 bases and 6 bases, there was a span of 12 bases. Germline V gives CDR1 MNHEY, CDR2 SVGEGT. Time point meaning: longitudinal time-point 1 (baseline). Via MiXCR, TCRdb re-called the 5' RACE reads, giving one row per CDR3 protein. The sample holds about 49,000 distinct CDR3 sequences, about 9% seen once. The chain couples TRBV6-2 or TRBV6-3 to TRBJ1-1; tentatively, D is TRBD1 (6 bases). This TCR was sampled from a woman aged 40-49 years in good health. Sequenced: PBMCs. This CDR3 is CASTDRQSEAFF. The DNA for the CDR3 is TGTGCCAGCACCGACAGGCAGTCTGAAGCTTTCTTT.